This T cell receptor (beta chain) was captured in a study of T-cell reconstitution after alpha-beta-depleted transplantation in children. CDR3 length: 14 amino acids. Germline V gene data show CDR1 as SNHLY and CDR2 as FYNNEI. Deletions cut 7 bases from V and 5 bases from J, with 14 bases between. Study results and caveats: Newly produced T cells mostly accounted for T-cell counts and diversity one year post-transplant.

With regard to this clonotype: Its specificity is unknown.

Using unique molecular identifiers, the investigators prepared the TCRbeta library. TCRdb ran MiXCR on the PCR reads and lists one entry per CDR3 protein. The sample yields 90,000 to 130,000 distinct CDR3 sequences, about 9.3% seen once. The clonotype was recovered from a boy under 10 years old with acute lymphoblastic leukemia, due to receive a stem cell transplant. This specimen consisted of PBMCs, obtained before TCRalphabeta/CD19-depleted stem cell transplant. V gene TRBV2 combines with J gene TRBJ1-4; maybe TRBD1 (5 bases). The CDR3 here is CASNPWGVNEKLFF. The DNA for the CDR3 is TGTGCCAGCAATCCCTGGGGGGTAAATGAAAAACTGTTTTTT. The full variable domain, rest sourced from reference TRBV2 and TRBJ1-4, is EPEVTQTPSHQVTQMGQEVILRCVPISNHLYFYWYRQILGQKVEFLVSFYNNEISEKSEIFDDQFSVERPDGSNFTLKIRSTKLEDSAMYFCASNPWGVNEKLFFGSGTQLSVL.